This entry features one T cell receptor (beta chain) sequence. Its antigen is unidentified. The genes and germline here are from mouse. The read terminates 1 residue before the CDR3 end, so the remaining end is supplied by the germline J gene. Per the germline V gene, CDR1 is MNHDT and CDR2 is YYDKIL. The CDR3 runs 14 residues. V was clipped by 5 bases and J by 5 bases; unmatched bases: 5. This record belongs to a study of tissue T cells after allogeneic stem cell transplantation. Broader study findings: Shared clones across patients were few; motif clustering revealed tissue-specific shared signatures. In patients and mice, blood and spleen missed much of tissue repertoire. Alloreactivity or antigen specificity of tissue TCRs was not determined; some clones might be host cells.

Profiled with immunoSEQ multiplex PCR; TCRdb holds only in-frame clones, not every one. The top ten clones hold approximately 22% of a sample with thousands of clones, roughly 41% of them seen once. The time point is: mouse harvest day 14 after allogeneic transplant. Tail vein injection delivered 10^7 T-cell-depleted bone marrow cells and 10^6 splenic CD5+ T cells. B6 (H2b) cells into BALB/c (H2d) mice; tissues taken at day 7 or 14. The rearrangement joins TRBV17 to TRBJ2-5; TRBD1 aligns across 9 bases. This clonotype was obtained from a female BALB/c mouse given C57BL/6 T cells with graft-versus-host disease after an allogeneic hematopoietic cell transplant. Sequenced sample: gut tissue. The CDR3 bases that were read are TGTGCTAGCAGTCTTACAGGGGGCAGAGACACCCAGTAC. Its translation: CASSLTGGRDTQY. In full, the CDR3 reads CASSLTGGRDTQYF.